A single sample is the source of the 21 T cell receptor beta chains below, sequenced in a study of T cell repertoires in cytomegalovirus infection (dated by TCRdb to about 2019). The data were produced on an Illumina HiSeq 1500. TCRdb passed the public sequencing reads through fastp at Q25 and MiXCR, retaining productive beta sequences. Entries are consolidated by CDR3 protein sequence, retaining the most common genes and DNA. The sample yields about 830,000 distinct CDR3 sequences; about 30% were counted once. The ten largest make up around 12% of the sample. Which antigens these TCRs recognize remains unknown. Per the publication, the treatment or condition label means: in vitro stimulation with specific CMV peptide epitopes to enrich CMV-specific T cells. The sample here was cultured CD8+ T cells from PBMCs, taken from culture after CMV antigen stimulation. These receptors originate from a human donor in good health (CMV status not recorded). Some clones in this sample may be carry-over from other donors' samples.

This clonotype was observed once. The rearrangement links TRBV2 to TRBJ1-4; D call uncertain. The CDR3 length is 16 residues. Germline assignment: CDR1 SNHLY and CDR2 FYNNEI. V lost 3 bases to trimming and J lost 4 bases, with 15 bases between them. The CDR3 sequence: CASSEDVQKVNEKLFF. The CDR3 DNA reads as TGTGCCAGCAGTGAGGATGTCCAGAAGGTTAATGAAAAACTGTTTTTT.

This chain links TRBV6-1 with TRBJ1-3; D is undetermined. Trimming took off 7 bases at V and 8 bases at J, with 21 bases between the two ends. This CDR3 contains 15 residues. CDR1 and CDR2 (germline): MNHNS, SASEGT. CDR3 nucleotide sequence: TGTGCCAGCAACTACGCCCCGGGTAACGCGGACACCATATATTTT. Amino acids: CASNYAPGNADTIYF.

V gene TRBV20-1 combines with J gene TRBJ2-7, with 8 bases identical to TRBD1. This CDR3 spans 16 amino acids. Trimming removed 0 bases from V and 0 bases from J; junction bases left unmatched: 7. Germline CDR1 is DFQATT and CDR2 is SNEGSKA (reference sequence). The CDR3 DNA reads TGCAGTGCTAGAGATCCCGGGACAGGTGCCTCCTACGAGCAGTACTTC. Translating gives CSARDPGTGASYEQYF.

This clonotype was detected only a few times. The chain carries TRBV5-1 and TRBJ1-2; TRBD1 is a possible D gene (5 bases). CDR1 is SGHRS, CDR2 YFSETQ, per germline. The length of the CDR3 is 13 residues. Trimming removed 1 base from V and 6 bases from J, with 10 bases in between. The CDR3 region is CASSLPGPDGYTF. DNA of the CDR3: TGCGCCAGCAGCTTGCCGGGGCCGGATGGCTACACCTTC.

The gene calls are TRBV14 and TRBJ1-1; no clear D. The CDR3 extends over 16 amino acids. V lost 4 bases, J lost 0 bases, and 15 bases lay in between. Per the germline V gene, CDR1 is SGHDN and CDR2 is FVKESK. In DNA, the CDR3 is TGTGCCAGCAGCCGACGGAACATGGATGTGAACACTGAAGCTTTCTTT. It yields the protein CASSRRNMDVNTEAFF.

CDR3 DNA sequence: TGTGCCAGCAGCTTGGTCCCCGGGACAGCTAACTATGGCTACACCTTC. This sequence encodes CASSLVPGTANYGYTF. This rearrangement joins TRBV5-4 to TRBJ1-2; TRBD1 agrees at 7 bases. V lost 0 bases, J lost 0 bases, and 5 bases stayed unmatched. The V gene's germline CDR1 is SGHNT and CDR2 YYREEE (reference sequence). The CDR3 runs to 16 residues.

This clonotype was observed a few times. The chain carries TRBV2 and TRBJ2-3; 10 positions agree with TRBD1. The CDR3 runs to 14 residues. CDR1 is SNHLY, CDR2 FYNNEI, per germline. J lost 3 bases, V lost 7 bases, and 4 bases had no gene match. Written as DNA, the CDR3 is TGTGCCAGCATGGGACAGGGGATGACAGATACGCAGTATTTT. Amino acids: CASMGQGMTDTQYF. The whole variable domain, filled in from reference TRBV2 and TRBJ2-3, reads EPEVTQTPSHQVTQMGQEVILRCVPISNHLYFYWYRQILGQKVEFLVSFYNNEISEKSEIFDDQFSVERPDGSNFTLKIRSTKLEDSAMYFCASMGQGMTDTQYFGPGTRLTVL.

The chain links TRBV4-1 to TRBJ1-1, with 7 bases lining up with TRBD1. The J segment lost 0 bases and the V segment lost 3 bases, leaving 1 base of the junction unmatched. CDR3 length: 14 amino acids. Germline V gives CDR1 MGHRA, CDR2 YSYEKL. CDR3 nucleotides: TGCGCCAGCAGCCATCAGGGGGTGAACACTGAAGCTTTCTTT. Protein: CASSHQGVNTEAFF.

The V gene is TRBV12-3 or TRBV12-4, the J gene TRBJ2-2; D gene ambiguous. CDR3 length equals 16 residues. Trimming took off 4 bases at V and 5 bases at J, with 17 bases between the two ends. The CDR3 protein is CASSSVKLSRTGELFF. CDR3 sequence (DNA): TGTGCCAGCAGTTCGGTCAAACTCTCGAGGACCGGGGAGCTGTTTTTT.

This rearrangement joins TRBV7-2 to TRBJ1-4; 10 bases line up with TRBD1. The trim removed 1 base at V and 2 bases at J, leaving 10 bases unmatched. CDR3 length equals 19 residues. Germline V gives CDR1 SGHTA, CDR2 FQGNSA. The CDR3 DNA follows: TGTACCAGCAGCTTAGAAGGCCGGGACAGGGGCGCCACTAATGAAAAACTGTTTTTT. Protein: CTSSLEGRDRGATNEKLFF.

The sample holds many counts of this clonotype. This sequence joins TRBV12-3 or TRBV12-4 and TRBJ1-1, with D possibly TRBD1 on 6 matching bases. CDR3 length equals 14 residues. The ends were cut back, 8 bases at V and 0 bases at J, with 13 bases in the middle. The CDR3 loop is CASGMGQMNTEAFF. In nucleotides, the CDR3 is TGTGCCAGCGGGATGGGACAAATGAACACTGAAGCTTTCTTT.

This clonotype was found many times. This sequence joins TRBV7-2 and TRBJ1-1; D unclear. Germline lookup yields CDR1 SGHTA and CDR2 FQGNSA. With 3 bases removed from V and 1 base from J, the gap between germline ends came to 9 bases. The CDR3 totals 14 residues. The CDR3 coding sequence is TGTGCCAGCAGCTTTGAAGAAAGGAACACTGAAGCTTTCTTT. Amino acid sequence: CASSFEERNTEAFF.

In this sample, this clonotype turned up once. V and J are TRBV12-3 or TRBV12-4 and TRBJ2-4, with D tentatively TRBD1 (6 bases). The CDR3 sequence is 14 residues long. V lost 1 base and J 3 bases, leaving 7 bases between the germline ends. CDR3: CASSLGRGKNIQYF. CDR3 nucleotides: TGTGCCAGCAGTTTAGGCAGGGGCAAAAACATTCAGTACTTC.

J is TRBJ2-2 and V is TRBV4-1; 12 bases agree with TRBD2. This CDR3 contains 20 residues. Germline CDR1 MGHRA, CDR2 YSYEKL. The V gene end was trimmed by 1 base and the J gene end by 1 base; junction bases not matched to a gene: 10. The CDR3 DNA reads TGCGCCAGCAGCCAAGCCTTACTCGCTAGCGGGGGGGAGAACACCGGGGAGCTGTTTTTT. It encodes CASSQALLASGGENTGELFF.

A few counts support this clonotype. This chain joins TRBV12-3 or TRBV12-4 and TRBJ2-5; 7 bases line up with TRBD2. This CDR3 has 13 residues. Germline trimming cut 3 bases from V and 5 bases from J; bases unmatched to any gene: 3. CDR3 loop: CASSFYSGETQYF. The CDR3 DNA sequence: TGTGCCAGCAGTTTTTATAGCGGGGAGACCCAGTACTTC.

The chain uses TRBV2 and TRBJ1-3, with no clear D. The CDR3 length is 11 residues. Between the trimmed V and J ends, which lost 7 bases and 4 bases, there was a span of 5 bases. In germline, CDR1 is SNHLY, CDR2 FYNNEI. CDR3: CASTKGNTIYF. The CDR3 bases are TGTGCCAGCACCAAGGGAAACACCATATATTTT.

CDR3 sequence (DNA): TGTGCCAGCAGCTGGGTCCCCGGGCCAGAGACCCAGTACTTC. It specifies CASSWVPGPETQYF. This chain uses TRBV5-4 with TRBJ2-5; D unclear. Trimming pared 3 bases from V and 4 bases from J, leaving 13 bases between. Germline CDR1 and CDR2: SGHNT and YYREEE (reference sequence). The CDR3 consists of 14 residues.

This clonotype has just a few counts. V and J are TRBV14 and TRBJ2-1, with a weak D call TRBD1 (6 bases). The CDR3 extends over 17 amino acids. CDR1 is SGHDN and CDR2 is FVKESK in the germline V gene. The V and J ends lost 4 bases and 3 bases respectively, with 19 bases between them. CDR3 nucleotide sequence: TGTGCCAGCAGCCTCCTCCAGGGGTCCCCACGCTACAATGAGCAGTTCTTC. This encodes CASSLLQGSPRYNEQFF.

This clonotype has only a few counts. The chain uses TRBV7-6 and TRBJ2-5; perhaps TRBD2 as D (6 bases). This CDR3 comprises 15 residues. The germline V gene encodes CDR1 SGHVS and CDR2 FNYEAQ. V dropped 3 bases and J dropped 2 bases, with 13 bases sitting between them. CDR3 amino acids: CASSFLASRQETQYF. The CDR3 nucleotides read TGTGCCAGCAGCTTTCTAGCGAGCAGACAAGAGACCCAGTACTTC.

Note on this clonotype: Sequence at one end of the junction differs from germline and may be a read error. The chain is built from TRBV4-1 and TRBJ2-7; D possibly corresponds to TRBD1 (7 bases). The CDR3 totals 16 residues. From germline, CDR1 is MGHRA and CDR2 YSYEKL. CDR3 bases: TGTGCCAGCAGCCCCCTGGGGCAGGGGGGTACCTACGAGCAGTACTTC. This codes for CASSPLGQGGTYEQYF.

V is TRBV6-1 and J is TRBJ2-2, with D hard to call. The germline gives CDR1 MNHNS, CDR2 SASEGT. With 2 bases removed from V and 7 bases from J, the gap between germline ends came to 14 bases. The CDR3 contains 15 residues. CDR3 DNA: TGTGCCAGCAGTGAAACGGCAAACTCGGGCGGGGAGCTGTTTTTT. Amino acid sequence: CASSETANSGGELFF.